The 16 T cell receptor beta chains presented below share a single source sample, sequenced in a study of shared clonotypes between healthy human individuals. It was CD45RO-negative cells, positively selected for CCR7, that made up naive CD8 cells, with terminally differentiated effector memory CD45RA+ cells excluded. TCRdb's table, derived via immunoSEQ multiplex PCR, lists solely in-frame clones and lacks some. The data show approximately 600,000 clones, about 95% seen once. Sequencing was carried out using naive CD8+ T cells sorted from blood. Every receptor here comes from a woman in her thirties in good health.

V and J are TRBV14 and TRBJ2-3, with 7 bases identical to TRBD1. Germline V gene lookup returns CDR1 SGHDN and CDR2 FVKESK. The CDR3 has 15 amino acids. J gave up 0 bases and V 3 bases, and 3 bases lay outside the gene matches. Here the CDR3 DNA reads TGTGCCAGCAGCCACGGGACAGTCAGCACAGATACGCAGTATTTT. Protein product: CASSHGTVSTDTQYF.

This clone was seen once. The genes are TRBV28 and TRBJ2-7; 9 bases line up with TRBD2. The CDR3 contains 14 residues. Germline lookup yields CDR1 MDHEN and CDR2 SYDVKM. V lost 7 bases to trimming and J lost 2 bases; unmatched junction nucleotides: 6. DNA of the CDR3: TGTGCCAGCACTCTAGGCGGGGGGGCCTACGAGCAGTACTTC. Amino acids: CASTLGGGAYEQYF.

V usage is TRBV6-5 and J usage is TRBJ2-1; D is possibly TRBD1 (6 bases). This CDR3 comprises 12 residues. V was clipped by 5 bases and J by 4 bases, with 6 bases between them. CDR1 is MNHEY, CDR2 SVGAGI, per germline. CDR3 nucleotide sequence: TGTGCCAGCAGTACAGGGTACAATGAGCAGTTCTTC. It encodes CASSTGYNEQFF.

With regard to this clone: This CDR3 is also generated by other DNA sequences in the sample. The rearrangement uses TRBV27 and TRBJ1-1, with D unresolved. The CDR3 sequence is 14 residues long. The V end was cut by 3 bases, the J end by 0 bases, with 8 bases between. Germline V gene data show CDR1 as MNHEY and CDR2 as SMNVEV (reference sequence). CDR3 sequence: CASSFGGMNTEAFF. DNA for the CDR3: TGTGCCAGCAGTTTCGGCGGAATGAACACTGAAGCTTTCTTT.

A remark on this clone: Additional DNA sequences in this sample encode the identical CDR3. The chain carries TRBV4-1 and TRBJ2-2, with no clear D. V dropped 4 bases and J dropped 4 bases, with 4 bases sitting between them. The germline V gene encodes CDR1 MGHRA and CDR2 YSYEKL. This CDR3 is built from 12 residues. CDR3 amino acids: CASSLSTGELFF. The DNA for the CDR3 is TGCGCCAGCAGCCTGTCCACCGGGGAGCTGTTTTTT.

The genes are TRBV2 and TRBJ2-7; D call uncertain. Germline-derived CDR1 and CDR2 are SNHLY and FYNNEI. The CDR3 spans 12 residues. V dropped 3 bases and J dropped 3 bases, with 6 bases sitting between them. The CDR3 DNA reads TGTGCCAGCAGTGAGTTGGACTACGAGCAGTACTTC. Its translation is CASSELDYEQYF.

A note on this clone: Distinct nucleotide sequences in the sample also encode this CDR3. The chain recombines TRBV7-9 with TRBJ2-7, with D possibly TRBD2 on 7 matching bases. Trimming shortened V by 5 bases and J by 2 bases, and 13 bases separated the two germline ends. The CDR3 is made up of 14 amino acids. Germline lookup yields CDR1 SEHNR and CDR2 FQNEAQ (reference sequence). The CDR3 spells CASSLGGETYEQYF. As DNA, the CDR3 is TGTGCCAGCAGCCTAGGGGGGGAGACCTACGAGCAGTACTTC.

Here the CDR3 reads CASSYSANTGELFF. DNA for the CDR3: TGTGCCAGCAGCTATAGTGCAAACACCGGGGAGCTGTTTTTT. The V and J genes are TRBV9 and TRBJ2-2; no definite D call. V lost 4 bases and J lost 2, with 9 bases in between. The CDR3 spans 14 residues. Germline V gene data show CDR1 as SGDLS and CDR2 as YYNGEE.

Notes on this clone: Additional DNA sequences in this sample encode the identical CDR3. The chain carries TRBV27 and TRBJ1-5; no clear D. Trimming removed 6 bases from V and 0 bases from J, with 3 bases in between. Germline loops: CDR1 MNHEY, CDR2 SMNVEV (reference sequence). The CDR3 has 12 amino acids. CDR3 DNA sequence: TGTGCCAGCAGCTATAGCAATCAGCCCCAGCATTTT. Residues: CASSYSNQPQHF.

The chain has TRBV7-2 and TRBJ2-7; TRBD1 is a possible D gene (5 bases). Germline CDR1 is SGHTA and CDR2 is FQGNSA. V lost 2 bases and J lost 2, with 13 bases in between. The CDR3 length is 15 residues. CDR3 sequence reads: CASSLSGLGAYEQYF. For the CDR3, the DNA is TGTGCCAGCAGCTTATCCGGGTTAGGGGCCTACGAGCAGTACTTC. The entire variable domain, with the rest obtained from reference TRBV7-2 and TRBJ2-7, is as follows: GAGVSQSPSNKVTEKGKDVELRCDPISGHTALYWYRQSLGQGLEFLIYFQGNSAPDKSGLPSDRFSAERTGGSVSTLTIQRTQQEDSAVYLCASSLSGLGAYEQYFGPGTRLTVT.

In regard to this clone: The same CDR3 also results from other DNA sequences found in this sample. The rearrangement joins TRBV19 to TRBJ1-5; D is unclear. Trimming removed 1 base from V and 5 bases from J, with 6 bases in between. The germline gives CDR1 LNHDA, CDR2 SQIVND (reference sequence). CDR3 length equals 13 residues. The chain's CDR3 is CASSIGGDQPQHF. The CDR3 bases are TGTGCCAGTAGTATAGGTGGGGATCAGCCCCAGCATTTT.

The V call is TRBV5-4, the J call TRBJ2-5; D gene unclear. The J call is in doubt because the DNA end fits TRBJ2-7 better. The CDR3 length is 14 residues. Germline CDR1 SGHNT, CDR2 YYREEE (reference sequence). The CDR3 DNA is TGTGCCAGCAGTCCAGATCTGTACTCCTACGAGCAGTACTTC. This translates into CASSPDLYSYEQYF.

CDR3: CSVVAAGGLNTGELFF. The DNA for the CDR3 is TGCAGCGTTGTGGCCGCGGGAGGGCTGAACACCGGGGAGCTGTTTTTT. The chain uses TRBV29-1 and TRBJ2-2, with 9 bases that match TRBD2. V lost 4 bases and J lost 1; bases outside the gene matches: 7. The germline V gene has CDR1 SQVTM and CDR2 ANQGSEA. The CDR3 has 16 amino acids.

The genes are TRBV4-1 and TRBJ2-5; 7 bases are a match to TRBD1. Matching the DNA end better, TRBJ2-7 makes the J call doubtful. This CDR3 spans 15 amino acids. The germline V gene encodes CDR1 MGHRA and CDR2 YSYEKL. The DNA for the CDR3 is TGCGCCAGCAGCCAATCCCTGAACAGGGGCTACGAGCAGTACTTC. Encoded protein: CASSQSLNRGYEQYF.

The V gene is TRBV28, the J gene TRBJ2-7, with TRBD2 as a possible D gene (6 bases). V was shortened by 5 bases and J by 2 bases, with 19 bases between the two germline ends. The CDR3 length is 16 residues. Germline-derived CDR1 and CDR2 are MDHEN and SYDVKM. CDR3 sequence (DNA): TGTGCCAGCAGTCAGCCGGGAGACCAAACCCCCTACGAGCAGTACTTC. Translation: CASSQPGDQTPYEQYF. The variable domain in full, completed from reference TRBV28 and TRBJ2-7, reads DVKVTQSSRYLVKRTGEKVFLECVQDMDHENMFWYRQDPGLGLRLIYFSYDVKMKEKGDIPEGYSVSREKKERFSLILESASTNQTSMYLCASSQPGDQTPYEQYFGPGTRLTVT.

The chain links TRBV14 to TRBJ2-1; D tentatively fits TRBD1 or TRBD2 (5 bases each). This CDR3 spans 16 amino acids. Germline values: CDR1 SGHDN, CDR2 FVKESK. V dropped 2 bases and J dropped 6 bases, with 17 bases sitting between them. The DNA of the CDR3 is TGTGCCAGCAGCCAAACCGGGACCTGGAACTCCAATGAGCAGTTCTTC. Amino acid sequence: CASSQTGTWNSNEQFF.